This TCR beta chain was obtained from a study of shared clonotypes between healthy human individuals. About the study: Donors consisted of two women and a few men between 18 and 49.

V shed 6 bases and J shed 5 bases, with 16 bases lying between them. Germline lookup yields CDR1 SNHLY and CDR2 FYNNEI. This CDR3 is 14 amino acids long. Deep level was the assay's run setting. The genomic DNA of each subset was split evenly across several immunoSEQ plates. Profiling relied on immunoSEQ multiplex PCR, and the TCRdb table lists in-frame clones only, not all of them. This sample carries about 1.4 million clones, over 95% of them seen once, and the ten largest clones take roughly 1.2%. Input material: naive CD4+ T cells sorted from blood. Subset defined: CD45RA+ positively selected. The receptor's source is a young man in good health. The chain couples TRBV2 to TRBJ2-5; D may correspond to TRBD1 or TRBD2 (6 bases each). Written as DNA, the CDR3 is TGTGCCAGCAGGATAACGGGGGCTGGGGAGACCCAGTACTTC. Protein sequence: CASRITGAGETQYF.